The rows below give T cell receptor beta chains drawn from one sample of a study of T cells in Graves' hyperthyroidism and ophthalmopathy. TCRdb re-analysed the multiplex PCR reads in MiXCR, keeping a single row per CDR3 protein. The sample contains around 540,000 distinct CDR3 sequences, roughly 15% of which appear only once. Material: blood. Source of these receptors: a woman aged 25 to 39 with Graves' ophthalmopathy. Each CDR3 is given with its conserved first and last residue. A D gene is named only where the DNA matches it firmly. Size is omitted from some rows. Given values are once, few, many or a class for expanded clones.

CDR3nt: TGCAGCCTCCTAGCGGGATCCGTCCAAGAGACCCAGTACTTC
CDR3aa: CSLLAGSVQETQYF
d_gene: TRBD2
j_gene: TRBJ2-5
v_gene: TRBV20-1
abundance: NA

CDR3nt: TGCAGTGCTAGGACAGGGGATTACGGCGGCGAGCAGTACTTC
CDR3aa: CSARTGDYGGEQYF
d_gene: TRBD1
j_gene: TRBJ2-7
v_gene: TRBV20-1
abundance: few

CDR3nt: TGTGCCAGCCTCATGGGGCCCCTCCAAGAGACCCAGTACTTC
CDR3aa: CASLMGPLQETQYF
d_gene: NA
j_gene: TRBJ2-5
v_gene: TRBV11-3
abundance: many

CDR3nt: TGTGCCAGCAGCTTAGTTTACTACGGGGCAGATACGCAGTATTTT
CDR3aa: CASSLVYYGADTQYF
d_gene: NA
j_gene: TRBJ2-3
v_gene: TRBV11-2
abundance: many

CDR3nt: TGTGCCAGCAGCTCACATAGTCCTGAAGCTTTCTTT
CDR3aa: CASSSHSPEAFF
d_gene: NA
j_gene: TRBJ1-1
v_gene: TRBV11-2
abundance: many

CDR3nt: TGTGCCAGCAGCCAAGGGGCCGGGACAAGAAACATTCAGTACTTC
CDR3aa: CASSQGAGTRNIQYF
d_gene: NA
j_gene: TRBJ2-4
v_gene: TRBV14
abundance: NA

CDR3nt: TGTGCCAGCAGCCAAGACTCGGCGAGGATCCAGCCCGGCGGCTACACCTTC
CDR3aa: CASSQDSARIQPGGYTF
d_gene: NA
j_gene: TRBJ1-2
v_gene: TRBV14
abundance: few

CDR3nt: TGTGCCATCAGTGGGGAGGACAGGGGTATCTACGAGCAGTACTTC
CDR3aa: CAISGEDRGIYEQYF
d_gene: TRBD1
j_gene: TRBJ2-7
v_gene: TRBV10-3
abundance: NA

CDR3nt: TGCGCCAGCAGCCGCCCAAGGGGGGAGGGGACCGGGGAGCTGTTTTTT
CDR3aa: CASSRPRGEGTGELFF
d_gene: NA
j_gene: TRBJ2-2
v_gene: TRBV4-3
abundance: NA

CDR3nt: TGTGCCAGCAGCTTTTCCGGGGTCCCTGGAAACACCATATATTTT
CDR3aa: CASSFSGVPGNTIYF
d_gene: NA
j_gene: TRBJ1-3
v_gene: TRBV7-2
abundance: NA

CDR3nt: TGTGCCAGCTCACCGATCCGCTGGAGACGGGATACGCAGTATTTT
CDR3aa: CASSPIRWRRDTQYF
d_gene: NA
j_gene: TRBJ2-3
v_gene: TRBV18
abundance: many

CDR3nt: TGCAGTGCTCAATCTTCGGGGAGAGACCTATCTGATACGCAGTATTTT
CDR3aa: CSAQSSGRDLSDTQYF
d_gene: NA
j_gene: TRBJ2-3
v_gene: TRBV20-1
abundance: many

CDR3nt: TGTGCCATCAGTGAGGGGGACGAGCAGTACTTC
CDR3aa: CAISEGDEQYF
d_gene: NA
j_gene: TRBJ2-7
v_gene: TRBV10-3
abundance: many

CDR3nt: TGTGCCAGCAGTTTGGATAGCGGGAGGGTTAATACGCAGTATTTT
CDR3aa: CASSLDSGRVNTQYF
d_gene: TRBD2
j_gene: TRBJ2-3
v_gene: TRBV28
abundance: many

CDR3nt: TGTGCCAGCAGCGCCGACAGACTATTTGAAGCTTTCTTT
CDR3aa: CASSADRLFEAFF
d_gene: NA
j_gene: TRBJ1-1
v_gene: TRBV7-2
abundance: many

CDR3nt: TGTGCCTGGAGTGTGAAGGGGCAGGGCTCCGGCTACACCTTC
CDR3aa: CAWSVKGQGSGYTF
d_gene: NA
j_gene: TRBJ1-2
v_gene: TRBV30
abundance: few

CDR3nt: TGTGCCAGCAAATTCGGGGGGGCGGGGTACGAGCAGTACTTC
CDR3aa: CASKFGGAGYEQYF
d_gene: TRBD2
j_gene: TRBJ2-7
v_gene: TRBV27
abundance: many

CDR3nt: TGTGCCAGCAGCTTCATTCAGGGGATGGGAAGCTCCTACGAGCAGTACTTC
CDR3aa: CASSFIQGMGSSYEQYF
d_gene: NA
j_gene: TRBJ2-7
v_gene: TRBV13
abundance: many

CDR3nt: TGTGCCAGCAGTTACGACTGGTTCCAAGAGACCCAGTACTTC
CDR3aa: CASSYDWFQETQYF
d_gene: NA
j_gene: TRBJ2-5
v_gene: TRBV6-5
abundance: many

CDR3nt: TGTGCCAGCAGCTTGGATCAGGTACTCACAGATACGCAGTATTTT
CDR3aa: CASSLDQVLTDTQYF
d_gene: NA
j_gene: TRBJ2-3
v_gene: TRBV5-6
abundance: few

CDR3nt: TGTGCCAGCACCCAAACTAGCGGTGACAATGAGCAGTTCTTC
CDR3aa: CASTQTSGDNEQFF
d_gene: TRBD2
j_gene: TRBJ2-1
v_gene: TRBV6-1
abundance: many

CDR3nt: TGTGCCAGCAGCTTGATAGCGGGAGGGTTTGGCACAGATACGCAGTATTTT
CDR3aa: CASSLIAGGFGTDTQYF
d_gene: TRBD2
j_gene: TRBJ2-3
v_gene: TRBV7-2
abundance: NA

CDR3nt: TGTGCCAGCAGGCAGTCTAGGAGCACCGGGGAGCTGTTTTTT
CDR3aa: CASRQSRSTGELFF
d_gene: NA
j_gene: TRBJ2-2
v_gene: TRBV11-2
abundance: many

CDR3nt: TGCAGTGCTAGCCTAGCGGGACGGTTCGGTGAGCAGTTCTTC
CDR3aa: CSASLAGRFGEQFF
d_gene: TRBD2
j_gene: TRBJ2-1
v_gene: TRBV20-1
abundance: many